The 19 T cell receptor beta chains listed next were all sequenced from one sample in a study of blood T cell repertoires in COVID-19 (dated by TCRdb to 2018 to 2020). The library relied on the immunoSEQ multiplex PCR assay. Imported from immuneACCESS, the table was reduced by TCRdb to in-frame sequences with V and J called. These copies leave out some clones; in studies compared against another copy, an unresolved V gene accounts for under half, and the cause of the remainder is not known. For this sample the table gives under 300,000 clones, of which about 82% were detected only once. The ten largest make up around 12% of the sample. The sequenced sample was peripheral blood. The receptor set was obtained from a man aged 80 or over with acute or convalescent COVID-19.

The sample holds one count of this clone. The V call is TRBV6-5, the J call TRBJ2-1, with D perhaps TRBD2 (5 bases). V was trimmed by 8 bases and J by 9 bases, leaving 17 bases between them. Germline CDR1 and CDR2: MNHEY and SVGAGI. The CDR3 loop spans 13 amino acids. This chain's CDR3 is CASSPRLAFEQFF. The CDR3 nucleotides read TGTGCCAGCTCCCCGAGGCTAGCCTTTGAGCAGTTCTTC.

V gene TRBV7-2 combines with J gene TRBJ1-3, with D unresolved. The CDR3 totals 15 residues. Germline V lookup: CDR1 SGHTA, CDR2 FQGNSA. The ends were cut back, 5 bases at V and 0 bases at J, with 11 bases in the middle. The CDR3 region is CASSMGGFSGNTIYF. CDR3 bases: TGTGCCAGCAGCATGGGAGGGTTCTCTGGAAACACCATATATTTT.

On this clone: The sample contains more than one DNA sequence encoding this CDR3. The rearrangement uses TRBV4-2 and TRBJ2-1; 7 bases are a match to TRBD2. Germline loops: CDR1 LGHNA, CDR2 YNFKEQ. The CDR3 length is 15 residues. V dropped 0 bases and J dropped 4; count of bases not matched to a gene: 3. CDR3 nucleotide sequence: TGTGCCAGCAGCCAAGAACTAGCGAGTTACAATGAGCAGTTCTTC. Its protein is CASSQELASYNEQFF.

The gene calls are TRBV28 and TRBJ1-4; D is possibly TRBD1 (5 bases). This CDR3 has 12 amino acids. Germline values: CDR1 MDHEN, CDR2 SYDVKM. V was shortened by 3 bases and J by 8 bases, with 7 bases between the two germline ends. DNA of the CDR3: TGTGCCAGCAGTTTGAACAGGGAAAAACTGTTTTTT. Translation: CASSLNREKLFF.

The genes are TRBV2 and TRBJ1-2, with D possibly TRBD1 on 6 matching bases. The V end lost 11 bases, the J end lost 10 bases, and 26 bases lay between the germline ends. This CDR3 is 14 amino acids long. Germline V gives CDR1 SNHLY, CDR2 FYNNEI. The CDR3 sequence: CALQGGGTFGYYTF. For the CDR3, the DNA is TGTGCCCTCCAAGGGGGGGGGACCTTCGGGTACTACACCTTC.

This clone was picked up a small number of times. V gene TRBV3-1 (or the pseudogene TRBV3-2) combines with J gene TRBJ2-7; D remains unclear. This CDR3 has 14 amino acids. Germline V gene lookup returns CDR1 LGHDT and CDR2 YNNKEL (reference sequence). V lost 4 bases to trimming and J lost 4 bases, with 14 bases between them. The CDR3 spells CASSPRGTGYEQYF. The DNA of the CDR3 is TGTGCCAGCAGCCCACGAGGAACCGGATACGAGCAGTACTTC.

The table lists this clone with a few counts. The CDR3 region has the DNA TGTGCCACCAGCAGCGGGGTCAGCAATCAGCCCCAGCATTTT. As protein: CATSSGVSNQPQHF. The chain employs TRBV15 and TRBJ1-5; D not certain. CDR1 and CDR2 from the germline V gene are LNHNV and YYDKDF (reference sequence). CDR3 length: 14 residues. Trimming took off 3 bases at V and 1 base at J, with 7 bases between the two ends.

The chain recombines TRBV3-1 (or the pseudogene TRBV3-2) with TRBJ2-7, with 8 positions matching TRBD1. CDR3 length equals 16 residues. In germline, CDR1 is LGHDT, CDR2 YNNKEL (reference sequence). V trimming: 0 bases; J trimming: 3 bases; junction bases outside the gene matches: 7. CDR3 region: CASSQDWGTGLYEQYF. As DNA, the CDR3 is TGTGCCAGCAGCCAAGATTGGGGGACAGGTCTCTACGAGCAGTACTTC.

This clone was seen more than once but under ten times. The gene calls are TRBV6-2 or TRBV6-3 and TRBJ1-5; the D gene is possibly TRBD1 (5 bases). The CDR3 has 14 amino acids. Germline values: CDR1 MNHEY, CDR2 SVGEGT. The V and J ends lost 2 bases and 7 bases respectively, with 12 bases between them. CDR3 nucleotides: TGTGCCAGCAGTTACGACAGCGGGAGGCAGCCCCAGCATTTT. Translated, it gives CASSYDSGRQPQHF.

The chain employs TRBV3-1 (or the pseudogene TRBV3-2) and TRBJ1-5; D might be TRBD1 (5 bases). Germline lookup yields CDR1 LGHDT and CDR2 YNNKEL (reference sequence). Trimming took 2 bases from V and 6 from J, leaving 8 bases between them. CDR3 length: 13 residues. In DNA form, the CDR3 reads TGTGCCAGCAGCCAAAGGGGAAGTCAGCCCCAGCATTTT. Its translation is CASSQRGSQPQHF.

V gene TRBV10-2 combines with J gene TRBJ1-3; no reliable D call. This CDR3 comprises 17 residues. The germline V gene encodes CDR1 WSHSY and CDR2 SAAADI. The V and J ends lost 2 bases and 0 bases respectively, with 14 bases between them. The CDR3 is CASSEGWAAISGNTIYF. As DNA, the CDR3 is TGCGCCAGCAGTGAGGGGTGGGCAGCCATCTCTGGAAACACCATATATTTT.

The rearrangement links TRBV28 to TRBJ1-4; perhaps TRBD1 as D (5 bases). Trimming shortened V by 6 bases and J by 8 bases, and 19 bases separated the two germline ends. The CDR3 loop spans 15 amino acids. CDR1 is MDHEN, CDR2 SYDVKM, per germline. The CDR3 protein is CASSPVGGGVEKLFF. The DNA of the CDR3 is TGTGCCAGCAGCCCTGTCGGGGGAGGAGTGGAAAAACTGTTTTTT.

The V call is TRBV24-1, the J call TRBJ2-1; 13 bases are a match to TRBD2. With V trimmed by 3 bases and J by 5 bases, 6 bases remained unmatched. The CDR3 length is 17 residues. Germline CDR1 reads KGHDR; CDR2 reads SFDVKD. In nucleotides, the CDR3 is TGTGCCACCAGTGATGCCTGGACTAGCGGGGGAGACAATGAGCAGTTCTTC. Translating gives CATSDAWTSGGDNEQFF.

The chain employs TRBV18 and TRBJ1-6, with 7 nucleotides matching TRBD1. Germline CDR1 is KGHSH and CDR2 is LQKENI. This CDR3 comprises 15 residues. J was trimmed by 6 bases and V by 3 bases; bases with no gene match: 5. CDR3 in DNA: TGTGCCAGCTCACCCGCGGGGACAGCTAATTCACCCCTCCACTTT. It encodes CASSPAGTANSPLHF.

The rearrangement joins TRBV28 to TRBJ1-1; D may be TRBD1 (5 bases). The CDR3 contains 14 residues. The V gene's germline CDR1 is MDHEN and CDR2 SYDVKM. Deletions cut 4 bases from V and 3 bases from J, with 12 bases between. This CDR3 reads CASSSYTRDTEAFF. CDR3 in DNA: TGTGCCAGCAGTTCATACACCAGGGACACTGAAGCTTTCTTT.

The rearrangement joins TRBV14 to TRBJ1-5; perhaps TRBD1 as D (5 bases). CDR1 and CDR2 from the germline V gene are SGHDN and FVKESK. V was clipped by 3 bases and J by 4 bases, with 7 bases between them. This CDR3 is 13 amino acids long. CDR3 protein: CASSQQGNQPQHF. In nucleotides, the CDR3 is TGTGCCAGCAGCCAGCAGGGTAATCAGCCCCAGCATTTT. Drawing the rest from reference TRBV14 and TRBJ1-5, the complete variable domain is EAGVTQFPSHSVIEKGQTVTLRCDPISGHDNLYWYRRVMGKEIKFLLHFVKESKQDESGMPNNRFLAERTGGTYSTLKVQPAELEDSGVYFCASSQQGNQPQHFGDGTRLSIL.

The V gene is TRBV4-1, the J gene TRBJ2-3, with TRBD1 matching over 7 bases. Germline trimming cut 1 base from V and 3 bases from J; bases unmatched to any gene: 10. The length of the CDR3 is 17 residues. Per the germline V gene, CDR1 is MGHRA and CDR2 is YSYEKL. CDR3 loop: CASSQGQGSASTDTQYF. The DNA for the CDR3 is TGCGCCAGCAGCCAAGGACAGGGCTCCGCCTCTACAGATACGCAGTATTTT.

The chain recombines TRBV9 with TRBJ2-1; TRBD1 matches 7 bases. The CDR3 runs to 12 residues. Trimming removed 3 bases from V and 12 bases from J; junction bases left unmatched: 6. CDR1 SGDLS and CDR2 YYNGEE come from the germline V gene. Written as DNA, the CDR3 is TGTGCCAGCAGCGCCTCGACAGGGAGGCAGTTCTTC. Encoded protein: CASSASTGRQFF.

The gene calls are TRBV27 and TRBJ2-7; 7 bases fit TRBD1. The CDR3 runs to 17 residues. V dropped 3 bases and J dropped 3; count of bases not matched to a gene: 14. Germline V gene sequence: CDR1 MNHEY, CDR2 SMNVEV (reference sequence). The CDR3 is CASSLRATGSVFYEQYF. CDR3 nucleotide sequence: TGTGCCAGCAGTTTGAGGGCGACAGGGTCGGTTTTCTACGAGCAGTACTTC.